This passage covers 3 T cell receptor beta chains from one sample sequenced in a study of blood T cell repertoires in COVID-19 (dated by TCRdb to the early 2020s). Libraries were prepared through the immunoSEQ multiplex PCR assay. This immuneACCESS table, as held by TCRdb, lists in-frame sequences with V and J called but not all clones. Of the missing ones, under half trace to an unresolved V gene in checked studies; the others have no known cause. The sample data list some 300,000 clones, and 75% to 90% of these were observed just once. 1.7% of the sample rests with the top ten. The sequencing input was PBMCs or T cells enriched from blood (not recorded which). Every receptor here comes from a woman in her thirties or forties who had recovered from COVID-19.

The chain uses TRBV5-1 and TRBJ1-1, with D tentatively TRBD1 (5 bases). Per germline, CDR1 SGHRS and CDR2 YFSETQ. Trimming stripped 3 bases from V and 10 bases from J, with 19 bases between. CDR3 length: 14 residues. The CDR3 DNA follows: TGCGCCAGCAGCTCCTCCCCGGGCTCCCAGGGAGCTTTCTTT. It encodes CASSSSPGSQGAFF.

The chain uses TRBV12-3 or TRBV12-4 and TRBJ2-5; D unresolved. The CDR3 has 13 residues. Trimming removed 5 bases from V and 0 bases from J, with 7 bases in between. CDR3 in amino acids: CASSKTNQETQYF. The CDR3 bases are TGTGCCAGCAGTAAGACAAACCAAGAGACCCAGTACTTC.

The genes are TRBV5-1 and TRBJ1-2; the match to TRBD1 covers 8 bases. In germline, CDR1 is SGHRS, CDR2 YFSETQ. The CDR3 has 12 amino acids. V gave up 4 bases and J gave up 6 bases; unmatched junction bases: 2. CDR3 in DNA: TGCGCCAGCAGCGTGGACAGGGATGGCTACACCTTC. Its protein is CASSVDRDGYTF.